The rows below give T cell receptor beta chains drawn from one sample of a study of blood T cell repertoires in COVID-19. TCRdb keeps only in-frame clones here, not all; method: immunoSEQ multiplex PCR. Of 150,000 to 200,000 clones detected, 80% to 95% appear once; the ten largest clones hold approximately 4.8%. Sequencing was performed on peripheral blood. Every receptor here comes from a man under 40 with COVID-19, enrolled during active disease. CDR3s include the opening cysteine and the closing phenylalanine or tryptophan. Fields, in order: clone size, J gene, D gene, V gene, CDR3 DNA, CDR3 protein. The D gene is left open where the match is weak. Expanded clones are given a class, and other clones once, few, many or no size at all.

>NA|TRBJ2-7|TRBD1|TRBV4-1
TGCGCCAGCAGCCAGATCCGGGACAGCTCCTACGAGCAGTACTTC
CASSQIRDSSYEQYF
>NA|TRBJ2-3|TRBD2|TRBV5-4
TGTGCCAGCACCCACCCATTACAGCGGGGGCTCCCTAGCACAGATACGCAGTATTTT
CASTHPLQRGLPSTDTQYF
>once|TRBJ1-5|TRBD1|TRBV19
TGTGCCAGTAGATGGGTTTTGACAGGGAATCAGCCCCAGCATTTT
CASRWVLTGNQPQHF
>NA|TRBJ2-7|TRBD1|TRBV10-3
TGTGCCATCAGTGAGTCGTGGGGACAGGGGGCCGAGCAGTACTTC
CAISESWGQGAEQYF
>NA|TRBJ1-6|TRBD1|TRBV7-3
TGTGCCAGCAGCTCCGGACAGGTCTATAATTCACCCCTCCACTTT
CASSSGQVYNSPLHF
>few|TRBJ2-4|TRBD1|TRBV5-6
TGTGCCAGCAGCTTGTGGCGGGACAGGGGGTCGTCAGCCAAAAACATTCAGTACTTC
CASSLWRDRGSSAKNIQYF
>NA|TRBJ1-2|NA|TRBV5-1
TGCGCCAGCTCGGGGGAGGGCTACTATGGCTACACCTTC
CASSGEGYYGYTF
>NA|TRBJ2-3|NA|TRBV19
TGTGCCAGTAGTACCCCGGGGGCAGATACGCAGTATTTT
CASSTPGADTQYF
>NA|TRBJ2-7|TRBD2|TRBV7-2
TGTGCCAGCAGCTTAGTGGCTAGCGGGCAGGCTCAATACGAGCAGTACTTC
CASSLVASGQAQYEQYF
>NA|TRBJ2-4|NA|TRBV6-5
TGTGCCAGTAGACAGGGACTAGCCAAAAACATTCAGTACTTC
CASRQGLAKNIQYF
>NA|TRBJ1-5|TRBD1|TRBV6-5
TGTGCCAGCACTTGGACAGGTAGCAATCAGCCCCAGCATTTT
CASTWTGSNQPQHF
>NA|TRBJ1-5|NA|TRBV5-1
TGCGCCAGCAGCCTATGGACACCCGCCTATAGCAATCAGCCCCAGCATTTT
CASSLWTPAYSNQPQHF
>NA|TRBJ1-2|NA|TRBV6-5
TGTGCCAGCAGTTACTCCCTGACAGAGACTAACTATGGCTACACCTTC
CASSYSLTETNYGYTF
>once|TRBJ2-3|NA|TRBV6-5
TGTGCCAGCAGCCCCAGGTTAGACGGCACAGATACGCAGTATTTT
CASSPRLDGTDTQYF
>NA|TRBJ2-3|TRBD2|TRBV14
TGTGCCAGCAGCCGAGTAGCGGGAGTGGCAGATACGCAGTATTTT
CASSRVAGVADTQYF
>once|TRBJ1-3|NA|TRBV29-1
TGCAGCGTTGTCTCCCGGTTCTCTGGAAACACCATATATTTT
CSVVSRFSGNTIYF
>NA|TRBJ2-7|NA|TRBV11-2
TGTGCCAGCAGCTTAGTAAGGGGTTTCCAGTTTTACGAGCAGTACTTC
CASSLVRGFQFYEQYF
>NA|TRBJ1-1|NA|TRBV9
TGTGCCAGCAGCGACGACAGCTTGAACACTGAAGCTTTCTTT
CASSDDSLNTEAFF
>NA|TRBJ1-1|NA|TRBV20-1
TGCAGTGCTAGTATCGGGGCTGAAGCTTTCTTT
CSASIGAEAFF
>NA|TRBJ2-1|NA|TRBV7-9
TGTGCCAGCAGCTCTAGACAGTACAATGAGCAGTTCTTC
CASSSRQYNEQFF
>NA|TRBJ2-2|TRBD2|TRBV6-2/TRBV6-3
TGTGCCAGCAGTCCCCGGCTAGCGGGGCAAGGCGGGGAGCTGTTTTTT
CASSPRLAGQGGELFF
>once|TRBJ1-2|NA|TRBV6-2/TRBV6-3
TGTGCCAGCAGTTACTTGACTGGGAACTATGGCTACACCTTC
CASSYLTGNYGYTF
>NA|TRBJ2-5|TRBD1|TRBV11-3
TGTGCCAGCAGCTTGGACAGGGTGGGCAAAGAGACCCAGTACTTC
CASSLDRVGKETQYF
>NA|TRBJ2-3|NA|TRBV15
TGTGCCACCAGCAGAGGACGTAGCAGCACAGATACGCAGTATTTT
CATSRGRSSTDTQYF
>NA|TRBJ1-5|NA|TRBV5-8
TGTGCCAGCAGCTTTACGCCTGGGAAGGGGCAGCCCCAGCATTTT
CASSFTPGKGQPQHF
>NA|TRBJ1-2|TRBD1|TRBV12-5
TGTGCTAGTGGTTTGACCGGGACAGACTCACCGACCTTC
CASGLTGTDSPTF
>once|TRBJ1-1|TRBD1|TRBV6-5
TGTGCCAGCCGTCTCAGGGGGCGCGGGACTGAAGCTTTCTTT
CASRLRGRGTEAFF
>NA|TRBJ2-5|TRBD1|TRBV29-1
TGCAGCGCCTTACGACAGGGGGCTGGAGAGACCCAGTACTTC
CSALRQGAGETQYF
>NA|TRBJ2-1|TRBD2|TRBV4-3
TGCGCCAGCAGCCAAGTTTTGTCTAGCGGATACAATGAGCAGTTCTTC
CASSQVLSSGYNEQFF
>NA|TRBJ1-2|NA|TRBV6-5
TGTGCCAGCAGTTACTCGAGGGCCAGGGGCAACTATGGCTACACCTTC
CASSYSRARGNYGYTF
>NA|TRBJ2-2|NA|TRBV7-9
TGTGCCAGCAGCCTAATCAGGGGTAGCGGGGAGCTGTTTTTT
CASSLIRGSGELFF
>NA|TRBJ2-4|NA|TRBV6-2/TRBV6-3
TGTGCCAGCAGTTACTCGGAATTTAGGACAAGGAAAAACATTCAGTACTTC
CASSYSEFRTRKNIQYF
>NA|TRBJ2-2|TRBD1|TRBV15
TGTGCCACCGGACAGGGGGACACCGGGGAGCTGTTTTTT
CATGQGDTGELFF
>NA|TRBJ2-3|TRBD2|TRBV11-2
TGTGCCAGCAGCTTAGACGCCCAGCGGGGGGTTGAAGATACGCAGTATTTT
CASSLDAQRGVEDTQYF
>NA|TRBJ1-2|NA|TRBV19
TGTGCCAGTAGTAGGGGGGTAAACTATGGCTACACCTTC
CASSRGVNYGYTF
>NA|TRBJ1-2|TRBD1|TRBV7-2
TGTGCCAGCAGAGAGACAGGGTCTAACTATGGCTACACCTTC
CASRETGSNYGYTF
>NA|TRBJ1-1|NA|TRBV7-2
TGTGCCAGCAGCTTAGCTTTCTTGGGGGGCACTGAAGCTTTCTTT
CASSLAFLGGTEAFF
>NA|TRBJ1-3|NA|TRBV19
TGTGCCAGTAGTGGTGACAGTAGCTCTGGAAACACCATATATTTT
CASSGDSSSGNTIYF
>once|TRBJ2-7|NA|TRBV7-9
TGTGCCAGCAGACCCGGACAAACCTACGAGCAGTACTTC
CASRPGQTYEQYF
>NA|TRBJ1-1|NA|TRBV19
TGTGCCAGTAGAAGTACAGGGTTGTGGATGGCTTTCTTT
CASRSTGLWMAFF